The entry below gives a single T cell receptor (beta chain) sequence along with its context. This sample was taken from a study of technical replicates of blood from a few donors. V dropped 4 bases and J dropped 0 bases, with 17 bases sitting between them. The CDR3 runs 17 residues. Germline V gene data show CDR1 as SGHKS and CDR2 as YYEKEE (reference sequence). Produced via immunoSEQ multiplex PCR; TCRdb's table is partial and in-frame only. In the table there are about 80,000 clones, around 94% of which are singletons. The origin of this receptor is a human donor in good health. This chain links TRBV5-5 with TRBJ1-5; tentative D call: TRBD1 (5 bases). Material: T cells isolated from PBMCs. The CDR3 loop reads CASSGTPGIVSNQPQHF. The DNA for the CDR3 is TGTGCCAGCAGCGGGACTCCGGGGATAGTTAGCAATCAGCCCCAGCATTTT.